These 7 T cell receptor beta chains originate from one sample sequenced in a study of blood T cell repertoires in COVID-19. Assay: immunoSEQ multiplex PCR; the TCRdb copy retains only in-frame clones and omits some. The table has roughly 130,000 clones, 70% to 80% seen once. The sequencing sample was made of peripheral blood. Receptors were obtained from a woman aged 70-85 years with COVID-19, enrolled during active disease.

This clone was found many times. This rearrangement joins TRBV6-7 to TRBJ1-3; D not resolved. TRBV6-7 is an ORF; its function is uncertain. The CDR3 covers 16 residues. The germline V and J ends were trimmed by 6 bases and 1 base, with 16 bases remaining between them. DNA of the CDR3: TGTGCCAGCAGCTGCCCTCCGGGGAGGTCTGGAAACACCATATATTTT. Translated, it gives CASSCPPGRSGNTIYF.

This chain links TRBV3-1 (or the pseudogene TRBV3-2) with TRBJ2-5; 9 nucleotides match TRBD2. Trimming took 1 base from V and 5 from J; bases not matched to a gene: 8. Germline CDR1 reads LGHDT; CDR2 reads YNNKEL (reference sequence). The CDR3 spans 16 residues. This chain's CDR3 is CASSQGSGGTGETQYF. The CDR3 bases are TGTGCCAGCAGCCAAGGGAGCGGGGGGACGGGGGAGACCCAGTACTTC.

The CDR3 sequence: CASLDRENSPLHF. The CDR3 DNA sequence: TGTGCCAGCCTGGACAGGGAAAATTCACCCCTCCACTTT. This chain joins TRBV2 and TRBJ1-6, with 8 bases matching TRBD1. Unmatched junction bases numbered 4, after V lost 8 bases and J lost 7 bases. The CDR3 sequence is 13 residues long. Germline lookup yields CDR1 SNHLY and CDR2 FYNNEI.

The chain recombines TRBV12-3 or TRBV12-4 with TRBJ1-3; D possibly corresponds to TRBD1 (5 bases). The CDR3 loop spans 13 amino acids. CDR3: CATSGQGGNTIYF. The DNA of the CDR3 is TGTGCTACATCCGGGCAGGGCGGCAACACCATATATTTT.

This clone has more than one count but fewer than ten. DNA of the CDR3: TGTGCCAGCAGCCCGGGGGAGGGGAACTATGGCTACACCTTC. This gives the protein CASSPGEGNYGYTF. The rearrangement links TRBV5-4 to TRBJ1-2; tentative D call: TRBD1 (5 bases). V was shortened by 4 bases and J by 2 bases, with 12 bases between the two germline ends. Looked up from germline, CDR1 is SGHNT and CDR2 is YYREEE (reference sequence). This CDR3 is built from 14 residues.

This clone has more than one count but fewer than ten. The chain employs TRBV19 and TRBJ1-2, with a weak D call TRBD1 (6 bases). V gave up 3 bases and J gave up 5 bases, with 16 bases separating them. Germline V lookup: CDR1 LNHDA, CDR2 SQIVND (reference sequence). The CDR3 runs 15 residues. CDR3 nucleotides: TGTGCCAGTAGTATGACGCCGAGGGACAAATATGGCTACACCTTC. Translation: CASSMTPRDKYGYTF.

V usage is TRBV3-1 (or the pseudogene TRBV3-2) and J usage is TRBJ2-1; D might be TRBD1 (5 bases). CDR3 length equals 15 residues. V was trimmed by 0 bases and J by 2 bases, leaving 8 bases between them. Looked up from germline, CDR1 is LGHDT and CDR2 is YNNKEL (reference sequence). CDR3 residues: CASSQEGAAYNEQFF. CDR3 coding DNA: TGTGCCAGCAGCCAAGAAGGGGCAGCCTACAATGAGCAGTTCTTC.